This TCR beta chain was captured in a study of blood T cells in healthy people across ages (dated by TCRdb to about 2015). For the wider study: In model experiments, template switching captured roughly one uniquely barcoded TCR beta cDNA molecule for every two T cells. To track age-related changes in TCR beta repertoire diversity, the study relied on deep sequencing normalized with unique cDNA molecular identifiers. The donors were split into four age groups: young (average around 16 years), middle-aged (39), aged (roughly 68) and long-lived (approximately 89). For two donors (one aged 18 to 30 and one aged 80 or older), the study analyzed two additional independent replicas of 1 million unique cDNA reads from the same blood draw.

The method behind the library was 5' RACE. The instrument given in TCRdb is Illumina HiSeq 2500. The second PCR ran for roughly 7 to 12 cycles and used a J-beta primer mix along with a sample-barcoded 5' primer. A template-switch 5' adaptor carrying 12 random nucleotides introduced a unique molecular identifier onto each TCR beta cDNA molecule. Each sample yielded at least 2.5 million CDR3-containing paired-end reads. First-strand cDNA was synthesized from all RNA with the Mint cDNA synthesis kit, primed by a TRBC-specific oligonucleotide. All cDNA was treated with uracil-DNA glycosylase and then went through a first 18-cycle PCR with the universal primers M1SS and BC2_uni_R. As for the original processing: Normalization of each sample was performed by random selection of 1 million high-quality reads, each carrying a distinct molecular identifier. Reads sharing molecular identifiers were discarded rather than binned into consensus sequences. MiTCR, set to a Q25 quality threshold and the strictest error-elimination algorithm, was used for CDR3 identification, clonotype clustering and error correction. A nonparametric unseen species model with Euler transformation was used to estimate lower-bound total TCR beta diversity. TCRdb reworked the public reads: Q25 trimming with fastp, MiXCR clone assembly, productive beta chains retained. Merged by CDR3 protein, the rows form single entries marked with the most common genes and DNA. The V and J calls shown here were made by TCRdb, not taken from the authors' results. The sample records over 500,000 distinct CDR3 sequences, roughly a quarter of which are singletons. The leading ten clones occupy approximately 3.6% of the sample.

The donors were roughly 39 Caucasian individuals from Russia, aged roughly 6 to 100 years, who were systemically healthy. Approximately 10 milliliters of peripheral blood were collected from each donor into EDTA-treated Vacutainer tubes. PBMCs were isolated by Ficoll-Paque density-gradient centrifugation, with at least 7 million obtained per sample. Total RNA was extracted from PBMCs with Trizol reagent, with at least 5.5 micrograms obtained per sample. The percentages of naive CD45RAhigh/CD27high T cells were determined by flow cytometry on a PBMC aliquot from every donor. Points the paper makes about the study in general: Because the CMV infection status of the donors was unknown, age-related changes in expanded clonotypes may potentially have been confounded. Compared with the aged group, the long-lived group had more naive CD4+ T cells, fewer expanded clones and increased TCR diversity, suggesting age selection. As age increased, observed TCR beta diversity per million T cells dropped in a roughly linear way, and a significant reduction was already evident by age about 36. Since profiling was done on bulk unsorted PBMCs, naive and antigen-experienced compartments could not be conclusively compared. Estimates of total diversity based on one million sequenced T cells were considered lower bounds and underestimates. There was a strong correlation between observed TCR beta diversity and the percentage of naive T cells measured by flow cytometry.

This clonotype has only a few counts. The antigen this receptor binds is unknown. Within one base of it there is no much larger clone, and no base qualities were kept. From V the trimming removes 5 bases and from J it removes 11 bases, while the gene matches leave 8 bases of the junction unaccounted for. The CDR3 measures 12 amino acids from cysteine to phenylalanine. The sequence is cut down to CDR3 DNA, 36 bases in frame from base 1. Separately, the same data were catalogued under a study of T cells of mothers and their children. In that second paper, the authors write: Donors were nine systemically healthy Caucasian individuals: three mothers and their six children. cDNA synthesis consumed the entire amount of extracted RNA, loaded at about 1.5 ug RNA in each 15 ul reaction. In the second PCR, sample barcodes and 2-4 random nucleotides were introduced via the M1S primer. Each mother yielded over 9.5 million TCR beta CDR3 reads and each child 3 million or so reads. TCR recombination output is similarly shaped by thymic selection in related and unrelated pairs, with a minor effect exerted by inherited differences. Normalized repertoire overlap was always found to be slightly, but never significantly, higher in related mother-child pairs than in unrelated mother-child pairs. Persistent microchimeric T cell clones were not detected, at a sensitivity of approximately 100 clones per million clonotypes. Deep NGS was used in the study to compare the TCR beta repertoires of mothers and children and to look for features that separate related mother-child pairs from unrelated individuals. The mean age was roughly 36 +/- 4 years for the mothers and approximately 11 +/- 4 years for the children. After adapter ligation was performed with NEBNext reagents, the libraries were sequenced on an Illumina HiSeq 2000 with 100+100 nt paired-end reads. To prevent cross-contamination, the mother and child libraries were prepared a month apart and were sequenced in separate runs. Each donor had between about 450,000 and 2,200,000 distinct TCR beta clonotypes identified. Naive TCR beta clonotypes were estimated from low-frequency clonotypes matched to each donor's FACS-determined naive share, without sorting.

This chain joins TRBV12-3 or TRBV12-4 to TRBJ1-1, with 7 bases matching TRBD1. The source is a boy between 2 and 10 years old in good health. Sequences were obtained from blood. The DNA reads TGTGCCAGCAGTCCAACAGGGGAGAGGGCTTTCTTT. It specifies CASSPTGERAFF.